This passage covers 18 T cell receptor beta chains from one sample sequenced in a study of blood T cells in healthy people across ages. Next came a second PCR, run for about 7 to 12 cycles, which used a sample-barcoded 5' primer along with a J-beta primer mix. TCRdb reanalysed the 5' RACE reads using MiXCR and keeps one entry per CDR3 protein. The sample consists of 1,500,000 or so distinct CDR3 sequences, approximately 59% of them appearing once. Sample: blood. These receptors originate from a man younger than 35 in good health.

The chain employs TRBV29-1 and TRBJ1-2, with D unclear. This CDR3 region has 12 residues. The V end was cut by 2 bases, the J end by 0 bases, with 4 bases between. Looked up from germline, CDR1 is SQVTM and CDR2 is ANQGSEA. CDR3 protein: CSVEPANYGYTF. DNA of the CDR3: TGCAGCGTTGAACCAGCTAACTATGGCTACACCTTC.

The table lists this clonotype with a count of one. This sequence joins TRBV15 and TRBJ2-7; possible D gene TRBD1, 5 bases. V lost 5 bases to trimming and J lost 2 bases, with 13 bases between them. CDR3 size: 14 residues. From germline, CDR1 is LNHNV and CDR2 YYDKDF (reference sequence). CDR3 coding DNA: TGTGCCACCAGCCGCCGGACAAGTCCCTACGAGCAGTACTTC. As protein: CATSRRTSPYEQYF.

A few counts support this clonotype. This chain uses TRBV24-1 with TRBJ2-7; TRBD2 matches 11 bases. The end of the DNA is better explained by TRBJ2-5, so the J call may be wrong. The CDR3 extends over 15 amino acids. CDR1 KGHDR and CDR2 SFDVKD come from the germline V gene. CDR3 loop: CATSERLAGYETQYF. CDR3 in DNA: TGTGCCACCAGTGAGCGACTAGCGGGGTATGAGACCCAGTACTTC.

V gene TRBV15 combines with J gene TRBJ2-4; 7 bases are shared with TRBD1. The last part of the DNA fits TRBJ2-7 better; the J call may be wrong. Germline V gene lookup returns CDR1 LNHNV and CDR2 YYDKDF (reference sequence). This CDR3 comprises 14 residues. The CDR3 DNA reads as TGTGCCACCAGCAGAGGGGACAGCGCAAACGAGCAGTACTTC. Amino acids: CATSRGDSANEQYF.

The chain's CDR3 is CASNHGSAGGEQYF. The CDR3 nucleotides are TGTGCCAGCAACCACGGCAGTGCCGGCGGGGAGCAGTACTTC. This sequence joins TRBV6-2 or TRBV6-3 and TRBJ2-4, with a possible D match to TRBD2 (6 bases). The CDR3 consists of 14 residues. Trimming left V 7 bases short and J 13 bases short, with 23 bases between. From germline, CDR1 is MNHEY and CDR2 SVGEGT.

The DNA for the CDR3 is TGCGCCAGCAGCGGGCCCATCGGGAGGGTCTCCTACGAGCAGTACTTC. It encodes CASSGPIGRVSYEQYF. The V call is TRBV5-1, the J call TRBJ2-7; 8 nucleotides line up with TRBD2. From germline, CDR1 is SGHRS and CDR2 YFSETQ. This CDR3 has 16 residues. The V segment lost 4 bases and the J segment 0 bases; nucleotides outside the gene matches: 9.

V gene TRBV7-9 combines with J gene TRBJ2-5, with D possibly matching TRBD2 (6 bases). Germline V CDR1 and CDR2: SEHNR, FQNEAQ (reference sequence). The CDR3 sequence is 18 residues long. V was trimmed by 1 base and J by 11 bases, leaving 29 bases between them. CDR3 bases: TGTGCCAGCAGCTTAGTGGCGGGGACTCCAAACATCTACAATGAGCAGTACTTC. Its protein product is CASSLVAGTPNIYNEQYF.

The chain couples TRBV30 to TRBJ1-1; TRBD1 aligns across 8 bases. The CDR3 is 12 amino acids. The V segment lost 5 bases and the J segment 4 bases; nucleotides outside the gene matches: 3. Per germline, CDR1 GTSNPN and CDR2 SVGIG (reference sequence). CDR3 in amino acids: CAWGQGSTEAFF. The CDR3 DNA follows: TGTGCCTGGGGACAGGGTAGCACTGAAGCTTTCTTT.

This clonotype was seen more than once but under ten times. V is TRBV29-1 and J is TRBJ2-1; 8 nucleotides align to TRBD2. Germline V gene lookup returns CDR1 SQVTM and CDR2 ANQGSEA. V shed 4 bases, J shed 6 bases, and the junction held 8 bases outside the gene matches. The CDR3 extends over 14 amino acids. The CDR3 protein is CSVGLRLASNEQFF. In DNA, the CDR3 is TGCAGCGTTGGACTCCGACTAGCGAGCAATGAGCAGTTCTTC.

The chain's CDR3 is CAISEYQGATEAFF. DNA for the CDR3: TGTGCCATCAGCGAATATCAGGGGGCCACTGAAGCTTTCTTT. This chain connects TRBV10-3 to TRBJ1-1; TRBD1 matches at 8 bases. Germline V gives CDR1 ENHRY, CDR2 SYGVKD. The length of the CDR3 is 14 residues. With 6 bases clipped from V and 4 bases from J, the junction kept 7 bases outside the gene matches.

This clonotype has more than one count but fewer than ten. The CDR3, as DNA: TGTGCCAGCAGTCGGGACCACACAGATACGCAGTATTTT. Protein: CASSRDHTDTQYF. The rearrangement links TRBV12-3 or TRBV12-4 to TRBJ2-3; D might be TRBD1 or TRBD2, each matching 5 bases. The V end was cut by 5 bases, the J end by 2 bases, with 8 bases between. This CDR3 has 13 amino acids.

This chain uses TRBV12-3 or TRBV12-4 with TRBJ2-3; possibly TRBD1 for D (7 bases). V lost 4 bases and J 0 bases, leaving 20 bases between the germline ends. The CDR3 runs 18 residues. The CDR3 loop reads CASSSPRGKTGSTDTQYF. CDR3 nucleotides: TGTGCCAGCAGTTCCCCACGGGGGAAGACAGGGAGCACAGATACGCAGTATTTT.

CDR3 in DNA: TGTGCCAGCTTCGGGATCTCCTATAATTCACCCCTCCACTTT. Translated: CASFGISYNSPLHF. The chain couples TRBV2 to TRBJ1-6; D unclear. Trimming stripped 8 bases from V and 0 bases from J, with 8 bases between. The CDR3 runs to 14 residues. Germline loops: CDR1 SNHLY, CDR2 FYNNEI. Variable domain in full (rest from reference TRBV2 and TRBJ1-6): EPEVTQTPSHQVTQMGQEVILRCVPISNHLYFYWYRQILGQKVEFLVSFYNNEISEKSEIFDDQFSVERPDGSNFTLKIRSTKLEDSAMYFCASFGISYNSPLHFGNGTRLTVT.

J is TRBJ2-7 and V is TRBV10-3; possibly TRBD1 for D (8 bases). Per germline, CDR1 ENHRY and CDR2 SYGVKD. The length of the CDR3 is 16 residues. The ends were cut back, 0 bases at V and 3 bases at J, with 15 bases in the middle. The chain's CDR3 is CAISESDRGGSYEQYF. The DNA for the CDR3 is TGTGCCATCAGTGAGTCCGACAGGGGAGGGAGCTACGAGCAGTACTTC.

The genes are TRBV6-5 and TRBJ1-1; D is undetermined. Germline CDR1 reads MNHEY; CDR2 reads SVGAGI. The CDR3 has 11 amino acids. CDR3: CAVVGNTEAFF. The CDR3 coding sequence is TGTGCAGTCGTCGGGAACACTGAAGCTTTCTTT.

This chain links TRBV4-2 with TRBJ2-3, with a weak D call TRBD2 (5 bases). CDR3 length: 16 residues. V was trimmed by 4 bases and J by 4 bases, leaving 18 bases between them. CDR1 is LGHNA and CDR2 is YNFKEQ in the germline V gene. CDR3 sequence: CASSPSLLDRSDTQYF. The DNA for the CDR3 is TGTGCCAGCAGCCCCTCCCTACTAGATCGTTCAGATACGCAGTATTTT.

The chain is built from TRBV15 and TRBJ2-7; 7 bases are a match to TRBD1. The CDR3 contains 14 residues. Germline V lookup: CDR1 LNHNV, CDR2 YYDKDF (reference sequence). The trim removed 5 bases at V and 4 bases at J, leaving 8 bases unmatched. The DNA for the CDR3 is TGTGCCACCAGCTCCCGGGACAGAAAATACGAGCAGTACTTC. This gives the protein CATSSRDRKYEQYF.

The chain has TRBV20-1 and TRBJ2-1, with D hard to call. This CDR3 is 13 amino acids long. Germline CDR1 DFQATT, CDR2 SNEGSKA (reference sequence). Trimming left V 3 bases short and J 4 bases short, with 10 bases between. The CDR3 is CSASMVPYNEQFF. DNA for the CDR3: TGCAGTGCTAGTATGGTACCTTACAATGAGCAGTTCTTC.